A single sample gave rise to the 25 T cell receptor beta chains below, sequenced in a study of control samples from healthy donors and cancer patients. Sequencing was performed with immunoSEQ multiplex PCR; in TCRdb, only in-frame clones are kept and a portion is missing. The sample carries some 110,000 clones, more than 70% recorded once. The sample comprised blood. The receptors shown here come from a woman aged 65 to 85 in good health.

This clone appeared a single time. The rearrangement links TRBV19 to TRBJ1-2, with 7 bases identical to TRBD1. Germline V CDR1 and CDR2: LNHDA, SQIVND (reference sequence). Unmatched junction bases numbered 5, after V lost 7 bases and J lost 3 bases. This CDR3 has 13 amino acids. CDR3 sequence: CASIPTGDYGYTF. As DNA, the CDR3 is TGTGCCAGTATCCCCACAGGGGACTATGGCTACACCTTC.

The chain carries TRBV7-2 and TRBJ2-7; 8 positions match TRBD2. J was trimmed by 4 bases and V by 1 base; bases with no gene match: 12. The CDR3 totals 17 residues. Germline-derived CDR1 and CDR2 are SGHTA and FQGNSA. In DNA form, the CDR3 reads TGTGCCAGCAGCTTAGTCGGCGGGCGGCTAGCGGGTTACGAGCAGTACTTC. Translation: CASSLVGGRLAGYEQYF.

This sequence joins TRBV5-5 and TRBJ2-7, with 10 bases aligning to TRBD1. The CDR3 sequence is 16 residues long. Germline V gene lookup returns CDR1 SGHKS and CDR2 YYEKEE (reference sequence). The ends lost 4 bases at V and 3 bases at J; junction bases unmatched: 10. CDR3 amino acids: CASSHTPTGGGYEQYF. In nucleotides, the CDR3 is TGTGCCAGCAGCCACACGCCGACAGGGGGCGGCTACGAGCAGTACTTC.

This clone came up once. The gene calls are TRBV24-1 and TRBJ2-3; 9 bases are shared with TRBD2. V was clipped by 6 bases and J by 2 bases; unmatched bases: 5. Germline lookup yields CDR1 KGHDR and CDR2 SFDVKD. This CDR3 is 15 amino acids long. The CDR3 sequence is CATSSSGVLTDTQYF. CDR3 nucleotides: TGTGCCACCAGTTCTAGCGGGGTCCTCACAGATACGCAGTATTTT.

This clone was detected a few times. V usage is TRBV6-6 and J usage is TRBJ1-5, with TRBD1 identical over 10 bases. The CDR3 runs to 15 residues. V dropped 6 bases and J dropped 7; count of bases not matched to a gene: 9. Germline V gene sequence: CDR1 MNHNY, CDR2 SVGAGI (reference sequence). The CDR3 bases are TGTGCCAGCAGAGATGGGGGACAGGGGAGGCAGCCCCAGCATTTT. Its translation: CASRDGGQGRQPQHF.

The chain carries TRBV5-4 and TRBJ2-1; TRBD1 is a possible D gene (6 bases). Germline-derived CDR1 and CDR2 are SGHNT and YYREEE (reference sequence). Trimming pared 0 bases from V and 4 bases from J, leaving 8 bases between. The CDR3 loop spans 14 amino acids. The DNA of the CDR3 is TGTGCCAGCAGCTTGGGAGGGGGTTACAATGAGCAGTTCTTC. This gives the protein CASSLGGGYNEQFF.

CDR3 residues: CASSLTGGGETGELFF. The DNA for the CDR3 is TGCGCCAGCAGCTTGACAGGGGGCGGTGAGACCGGGGAGCTGTTTTTT. This chain joins TRBV5-1 and TRBJ2-2; 9 nucleotides line up with TRBD1. CDR1 is SGHRS, CDR2 YFSETQ, per germline. This CDR3 contains 16 residues. V trimming: 1 base; J trimming: 5 bases; junction bases outside the gene matches: 6.

In regard to this clone: This CDR3 is also generated by other DNA sequences in the sample. This sequence joins TRBV9 and TRBJ2-1; the D gene could be TRBD1 or TRBD2 (5 bases each). The CDR3 runs 14 residues. Germline CDR1 reads SGDLS; CDR2 reads YYNGEE. V was clipped by 0 bases and J by 2 bases, with 6 bases between them. CDR3 region: CASSVGGTYNEQFF. The CDR3 region has the DNA TGTGCCAGCAGCGTAGGGGGGACCTACAATGAGCAGTTCTTC.

The chain is built from TRBV7-9 and TRBJ2-7, with D possibly being TRBD1 or TRBD2 (6 bases each). The CDR3 runs to 17 residues. Germline lookup yields CDR1 SEHNR and CDR2 FQNEAQ (reference sequence). V lost 4 bases and J 0 bases, leaving 19 bases between the germline ends. CDR3 sequence reads: CASSYSPRGASSYEQYF. CDR3 sequence (DNA): TGTGCCAGCAGCTACAGCCCGAGGGGGGCGAGCTCCTACGAGCAGTACTTC. Full variable domain (rest looked up from reference TRBV7-9 and TRBJ2-7): DTGVSQNPRHKITKRGQNVTFRCDPISEHNRLYWYRQTLGQGPEFLTYFQNEAQLEKSRLLSDRFSAERPKGSFSTLEIQRTEQGDSAMYLCASSYSPRGASSYEQYFGPGTRLTVT.

The rearrangement uses TRBV5-1 and TRBJ2-3, with D unresolved. Germline V gene sequence: CDR1 SGHRS, CDR2 YFSETQ. CDR3 length: 14 amino acids. The V end was cut by 2 bases, the J end by 1 base, with 8 bases between. For the CDR3, the DNA is TGCGCCAGCAGCTTCGAGAGCCGCACAGATACGCAGTATTTT. Protein: CASSFESRTDTQYF.

This rearrangement joins TRBV11-2 to TRBJ2-2; TRBD1 agrees at 7 bases. Germline V gene sequence: CDR1 SGHAT, CDR2 FQNNGV. There are 14 residues in the CDR3. V shed 3 bases, J shed 3 bases, and the junction held 1 base outside the gene matches. The CDR3 bases are TGTGCCAGCAGCTTGGGACAGCACACCGGGGAGCTGTTTTTT. Translated, it gives CASSLGQHTGELFF.

The chain recombines TRBV5-1 with TRBJ2-5, with TRBD2 matching over 10 bases. The CDR3 consists of 15 residues. In germline, CDR1 is SGHRS, CDR2 YFSETQ. With 6 bases clipped from V and 2 bases from J, the junction kept 7 bases outside the gene matches. Written as DNA, the CDR3 is TGCGCCAGCAAGGATATAGCGGGGGGTCAAGAGACCCAGTACTTC. Its protein is CASKDIAGGQETQYF.

The chain joins TRBV11-2 to TRBJ2-1, with 9 bases fitting TRBD2. V trimming: 5 bases; J trimming: 4 bases; junction bases outside the gene matches: 6. The CDR3 runs 15 residues. CDR1 is SGHAT, CDR2 FQNNGV, per germline. CDR3 amino acids: CASSLRGGRYNEQFF. In DNA form, the CDR3 reads TGTGCCAGCAGCCTGCGGGGGGGCCGGTACAATGAGCAGTTCTTC.

CDR3 region: CASSPGQSSYEQYF. CDR3 sequence (DNA): TGCGCCAGCAGCCCAGGACAGAGCTCCTACGAGCAGTACTTC. This chain connects TRBV5-1 to TRBJ2-7; the D gene is possibly TRBD1 (6 bases). V was trimmed by 4 bases and J by 0 bases, leaving 11 bases between them. This CDR3 comprises 14 residues. Germline lookup yields CDR1 SGHRS and CDR2 YFSETQ.

The chain recombines TRBV3-1 (or the pseudogene TRBV3-2) with TRBJ2-2; D uncertain. The CDR3 has 15 residues. Trimming cost V 3 bases and J 1 base, with 9 bases left between them. Germline lookup yields CDR1 LGHDT and CDR2 YNNKEL (reference sequence). The CDR3 nucleotides read TGTGCCAGCAGCCAGGCCCGGGTGAACACCGGGGAGCTGTTTTTT. Translating it yields CASSQARVNTGELFF.

V gene TRBV29-1 combines with J gene TRBJ1-2; unclear D gene. V was trimmed by 5 bases and J by 1 base, leaving 14 bases between them. Per the germline V gene, CDR1 is SQVTM and CDR2 is ANQGSEA. The CDR3 consists of 14 residues. CDR3 loop: CSVLSGSGNYGYTF. In DNA form, the CDR3 reads TGCAGCGTTCTATCGGGCAGCGGTAACTATGGCTACACCTTC.

This sequence joins TRBV6-2 or TRBV6-3 and TRBJ2-4; the D gene could be TRBD1 or TRBD2 (5 bases each). Germline values: CDR1 MNHEY, CDR2 SVGEGT. The CDR3 totals 11 residues. The V end was cut by 4 bases, the J end by 12 bases, with 10 bases between. The CDR3 DNA follows: TGTGCCAGCAGTTTTCCGGGGACTCAGTACTTC. Translation: CASSFPGTQYF.

The chain employs TRBV7-9 and TRBJ2-7; tentatively, D is TRBD2 (6 bases). CDR3 size: 14 residues. The germline CDR1 and CDR2 sequences are SEHNR and FQNEAQ (reference sequence). Trimming left V 5 bases short and J 4 bases short, with 15 bases between. CDR3 in DNA: TGTGCCAGCAGCACACCGGGAGACGCTTACGAGCAGTACTTC. Protein sequence: CASSTPGDAYEQYF.

The gene calls are TRBV21-1 and TRBJ2-3; the table's D call TRBD1 went unverified against the DNA. TRBV21-1 is a pseudogene locus. The length of the CDR3 is 15 residues. CDR3 amino acids: CASGPRQGVTDTQYF. The CDR3 coding sequence is TGTGCCAGCGGTCCTAGACAGGGGGTGACAGATACGCAGTATTTT.

The chain combines TRBV25-1 with TRBJ2-2; 8 bases align to TRBD1. Unmatched junction bases numbered 4, after V lost 1 base and J lost 6 bases. The length of the CDR3 is 15 residues. Germline CDR1 is MGHDK and CDR2 is SYGVNS. This CDR3 is CASSEFDRGAGELFF. CDR3 bases: TGTGCCAGCAGTGAATTCGACAGGGGCGCCGGGGAGCTGTTTTTT. Combining the CDR3 with reference TRBV25-1 and TRBJ2-2 gives the whole variable domain EADIYQTPRYLVIGTGKKITLECSQTMGHDKMYWYQQDPGMELHLIHYSYGVNSTEKGDLSSESTVSRIRTEHFPLTLESARPSHTSQYLCASSEFDRGAGELFFGEGSRLTVL.

The genes are TRBV7-6 and TRBJ2-3; TRBD2 aligns across 11 bases. This CDR3 has 15 residues. CDR1 and CDR2 (germline): SGHVS, FNYEAQ. The V segment lost 8 bases and the J segment 8 bases; nucleotides outside the gene matches: 12. The CDR3 DNA is TGTGCCAGCCGGGGGGTAGCGGGGGGGTCCGGTACGCAGTATTTT. It encodes CASRGVAGGSGTQYF.

The chain links TRBV29-1 to TRBJ2-3; D is unresolved. The CDR3 consists of 12 residues. CDR1 is SQVTM, CDR2 ANQGSEA, per germline. The V and J ends lost 3 bases and 2 bases respectively, with 6 bases between them. CDR3 sequence reads: CSVDDNTDTQYF. The CDR3, as DNA: TGCAGCGTTGACGACAACACAGATACGCAGTATTTT.

This chain joins TRBV7-3 and TRBJ2-1; D tentatively reads TRBD1 or TRBD2 (5 bases each). V lost 5 bases and J 6 bases, leaving 17 bases between the germline ends. The CDR3 sequence is 15 residues long. In germline, CDR1 is SGHTA, CDR2 FQGTGA. The CDR3 protein is CASSPGTAEFNEQFF. The CDR3, as DNA: TGTGCCAGCAGCCCCGGGACCGCAGAGTTCAATGAGCAGTTCTTC.

V gene TRBV7-6 combines with J gene TRBJ1-1, with 9 positions matching TRBD1. CDR3 length: 15 residues. The germline CDR1 and CDR2 sequences are SGHVS and FNYEAQ. V shed 7 bases, J shed 2 bases, and the junction held 8 bases outside the gene matches. The CDR3 here is CASIPRQGENTEAFF. The CDR3 region has the DNA TGTGCCAGCATCCCCCGACAGGGGGAAAACACTGAAGCTTTCTTT.

The chain employs TRBV4-1 and TRBJ1-6; tentatively, D is TRBD1 (6 bases). Trimming took off 5 bases at V and 6 bases at J, with 11 bases between the two ends. This CDR3 comprises 14 residues. CDR1 and CDR2 (germline): MGHRA, YSYEKL. This CDR3 reads CASSSWTVNSPLHF. The CDR3 coding sequence is TGCGCCAGCAGCAGTTGGACAGTTAATTCACCCCTCCACTTT.